This TCR beta chain is drawn from a study of cytomegalovirus exposure and HLA in healthy donors (dated by TCRdb to the late 2010s). As for the study more broadly: According to an earlier analysis of a few hundred of the donors, about 179 million T cells yielded 90 million to 140 million unique TCR beta sequences and about 300 Gb of sequence data. About 330 gigabases of sequencing data and around 80 million unique TCR sequences made up an early release that covered 500 to 700 HLA-typed donors. Of the 300 to 450 genotyped donors, roughly 76% were placed in the genetic ancestry cluster associated with self-reported Caucasian donors. The aim of the study was to test whether cataloging public T cell receptors could identify signatures of past pathogen exposure. The study profiled the T cell repertoires of around 700 subjects by immunosequencing and related them to cytomegalovirus serostatus. Besides the first cohort of approximately 670 subjects, a separate validation cohort made up of some 110 different subjects was used. To predict cytomegalovirus infection status, the study combined high-throughput TCR immunosequencing, statistical association of individual TCRs with disease status, and machine learning. A later analysis re-examined previously published TCR beta repertoires from roughly 720 donors and added high-resolution HLA genotyping to investigate patterns of TCR occurrence. In the later analysis, no new phenotypic data were used to find candidate immune exposures; instead, reliance was placed on TCR beta sequences and their occurrence across donors. An earlier analysis of 587 of the donors used high-throughput TCR beta sequencing to judge whether each TCR beta V gene segment behaved as functional or pseudogenic. Donor age, sex, ethnicity and CMV serostatus were compiled alongside the repertoire data. In a later genetic analysis, genome-wide SNP genotypes for about 65% of the 666 donors were used, and that subset was treated as a discovery cohort. Every repertoire in the discovery cohort had been generated on one and the same sequencing platform. Class I and class II HLA loci were covered by the typing at four-digit resolution. The number of donors typed differed by locus, with about 629-630 for A, B, C, DRB1 and DQB1, roughly 520 for DQA1, approximately 570 for DPA1, and some 440 for DPB1. Roughly 5 DR-DQ haplotypes were handled as single units for association and clustering because linkage in the cohort was strong. Across roughly 420 genotyped donors of the cohort, an average of about 240,000 unique TCR beta nucleotide sequences per donor were sequenced, and roughly 17% of those sequences were non-productive.

Results and caveats for the whole study, not just this receptor: When HLA alleles, especially DR and DQ, strongly co-occurred, TCR associations were difficult to assign to individual alleles. In a later analysis, HLA-associated TCR beta chains were found to be more clonally expanded and to have lower generation probabilities than equally common non-associated chains. Across donors, most TCR sequences were observed very rarely, whereas some public TCRs were present in many individuals. In a later genetic analysis, a missense DCLRE1C variant was associated with V-gene and J-gene trimming of TCR beta chains, and the association was replicated in an independent cohort. Over 15 rarely observed V segments, including chromosome 9 orphons, were excluded from the earlier analysis of approximately 500 of the donors because counts were too low. The study gave a list of 150 to 200 TCR beta chains associated with cytomegalovirus. In a later analysis, the rate of TCR association differed among HLA loci, with DRB1 alleles having the most associated TCRs and HLA-C alleles having the fewest. A further reported finding was that TCR beta sequences accurately predicted the HLA-A and HLA-B alleles for most subjects in the first cohort. Linkage disequilibrium might explain the correlated functional status among segregating V segments, but an unknown experimental factor could not be ruled out. The presence/absence analyses assumed that sequencing depth was roughly uniform across donors, and that assumption may not be true. A few of the identified cytomegalovirus-associated TCR beta chains were confirmed in vitro to be specific for cytomegalovirus antigens. In an earlier analysis of fewer than 700 of the donors, most TCR beta V segments appeared in productive rearrangements about 90% or about 30% of the time, broadly matching IMGT annotations. For the cohort, immune exposure information was limited to CMV serostatus. This cohort had only TCR beta chains sequenced, and the lack of alpha or paired-chain data limited which features could be detected. The 87-base-pair reads could not distinguish some IMGT-functional V segments, including TRBV6-2 and TRBV6-3, so those segments were excluded. According to a later analysis, parvovirus B19, influenza, CMV and Epstein-Barr virus appeared linked to several top co-occurrence clusters. According to a later analysis, most CMV-associated TCR beta chains appeared to be HLA-restricted, and the HLA associations seemed to be driven largely by CMV exposure. The authors suggested that the approach could potentially be generalized to other disease states and immunological phenotypes. Compared with the approximately 670-donor mean, donors in an Asian-associated ancestry cluster had fewer N-insertions in productive TCRs, according to a later genetic analysis. Cytomegalovirus status was reported to be diagnosed by the classifier with high specificity and sensitivity in both the original and validation cohorts. At a false discovery rate of 0.05, a later analysis linked around 15,000 TCR beta sequences to specific HLA alleles. Because some donors lacked HLA typing at each locus, the association tests relied only on the typed subset. A cluster of highly shared sequence variants was judged likely to be a technical artifact of the sequencing pipeline.

The cohort comprised fewer than 750 healthy bone marrow donors. Cohort members were all nominally healthy when sampled, although unrecorded immune exposures were likely present. The donor was CMV seropositive and was included in the group of 300 or so seropositive cohort members. Every donor gave a peripheral blood sample, and the peripheral blood mononuclear cells from that sample were used for TCR beta sequencing. Genomic DNA was extracted from the blood cell samples with the Qiagen DNeasy Blood Extraction Kit. The library was built by means of the immunoSEQ multiplex PCR assay. The multiplex PCR relied on a mix of 60 forward primers for TCR Vbeta segments and 13 reverse primers for TCR Jbeta segments. A multiplex PCR assay on genomic DNA amplified the CDR3 region of rearranged TCR beta genes. The amplified TCR beta libraries were sequenced on the Illumina HiSeq System as 87-base-pair reads. Processing in the source paper ran as follows. A later analysis counted approximately 74 million unique TCR beta chains across the 500 to 850 repertoires, and some 11 million of these chains were shared by at least two donors. Raw reads were error-corrected and collapsed into unique sequences with a nearest-neighbor algorithm that merged closely related sequences to remove PCR and sequencing errors. Alignment of CDR3 sequences to IMGT reference sequences was used to assign V, D and J gene segments. For a sequence to be retained, a match of at least six nucleotides to both a V gene segment and a J gene segment was required. A rearrangement was called productive if the CDR3 had no stop codons and remained in frame with V and J, and every other rearrangement was called non-productive. Following IMGT convention, CDR3 was defined as the stretch from the second conserved V-encoded cysteine to the conserved J-encoded phenylalanine. The earlier analysis of 500 to 650 of the donors excluded any sequence lacking an unambiguous match to a single V gene segment. An earlier analysis of 550 to 650 of the donors classified V segments as functional when productive rearrangements were above 56.7% and as segregating when the standard deviation between donors was above 5%. A statistical classification framework was developed to diagnose cytomegalovirus status using the catalog of TCR beta chain sequences. V and J gene assignment, in a later analysis, came from comparing TCR nucleotide sequences with IMGT/GENE-DB human TR gene sequences. Using the TCRdist pipeline, a later analysis assigned CDR3 sequences along with most-parsimonious VDJ recombination scenarios. A later analysis defined each TCR beta chain by its CDR3 amino acid sequence plus V-gene family, and excluded reads lacking a unique V-gene family. To address suspected cross-contamination and a sequencing artifact, a later analysis removed 592 highly shared, low-generation-probability nucleotide sequences. For each public chain, a later analysis derived a clonal expansion index from normalized ranks of inferred template counts within each repertoire. Generation probabilities in a later analysis came from a VDJ recombination model fitted to out-of-frame rearrangements, and those results were checked against IGoR. A later analysis scored TCR-TCR, TCR-HLA and TCR-CMV co-occurrence with hypergeometric tests, applying a repertoire-size bias correction to TCR pairs. False discovery rates were estimated in a later analysis by permuting HLA or CMV assignments 20 times. In a later analysis, co-occurring TCRs were grouped with DBSCAN, and TCRdist sequence similarity was added when clustering was performed within HLA-allele-positive subsets. Repertoires with fewer than 30,000 or more than 120,000 public chains were left out of co-occurrence clustering, as were several repertoires with anomalous nucleotide sharing. TCRdb holds this immuneACCESS table with in-frame rearrangements only. Some clones are missing; in checked studies, unresolved V genes explain under half, and the rest has no known cause. The V and J calls and clone size are taken from that table; D and trimming were inferred from the DNA. This sample gives 140,000 to 150,000 clones in total; roughly 80% of them show up just once. The top ten clones comprise 3.5% to 5.5% of the sample.

Of note for this clone: Its antigen remains undetermined. Qualities for individual bases were not recorded, and no much larger clone is one base off.

From the germline V gene, CDR1 is SGHVS and CDR2 is FQNEAQ. The CDR3 numbers 12 residues from cysteine through phenylalanine. Just CDR3 DNA is preserved here, 36 bases in frame from base 1. V loses 4 bases, J loses 0 bases, and the germline ends lie 3 bases apart. The clonotype comes from a middle-aged woman in good health and CMV-seropositive. Sequencing was done on a sample of PBMCs. The rearranged chain carries TRBV7-8 and TRBJ2-5; there is no confident call for the D gene. The DNA sequence follows: TGTGCCAGCAGCTCCGACCAAGAGACCCAGTACTTC. Its translation reads: CASSSDQETQYF.